The following is a TCR beta chain sequence with its context. The record originates from a study of cytomegalovirus exposure and HLA in healthy donors. The method was immunoSEQ multiplex PCR; TCRdb's version includes in-frame clones alone and lacks a portion of them. There are some 190,000 clones in the sample; 86% occur only once, and around 7.2% lies in the top ten. Trimming pared 8 bases from V and 4 bases from J, leaving 14 bases between. The CDR3 extends over 13 amino acids. Germline-derived CDR1 and CDR2 are MNHEY and SVGAGI. The sequence was collected from a man aged 25-45 years in good health and CMV-seropositive. Sequenced input: PBMCs. The chain couples TRBV6-5 to TRBJ1-1; D possibly corresponds to TRBD1 (6 bases). The CDR3 sequence: CASRLTGLTEAFF. In nucleotides, the CDR3 is TGTGCCAGCCGACTTACAGGGCTCACTGAAGCTTTCTTT.